The subject of this entry is one TCR beta chain. The authors prepared the TCRbeta library with unique molecular identifiers. MiXCR, run by TCRdb on the PCR reads, gives a single entry per CDR3 protein. This sample has about 500,000 distinct CDR3 sequences, with about 30% found just once. Trimming removed 7 bases from V and 5 bases from J, with 11 bases in between. This CDR3 contains 11 residues. The germline V gene has CDR1 SQVTM and CDR2 ANQGSEA. The data derive from a study of T-cell reconstitution after alpha-beta-depleted transplantation in children. This TCR derives from a human donor who donated a stem cell graft to a child with aplastic anemia. The sample here was PBMCs from the stem cell graft donor, taken from the stem cell graft. V gene TRBV29-1 combines with J gene TRBJ2-5; D perhaps matches TRBD1 (7 bases). The CDR3 loop reads CSGGTAETQYF. The CDR3, as DNA: TGCAGCGGCGGGACAGCGGAGACCCAGTACTTC.